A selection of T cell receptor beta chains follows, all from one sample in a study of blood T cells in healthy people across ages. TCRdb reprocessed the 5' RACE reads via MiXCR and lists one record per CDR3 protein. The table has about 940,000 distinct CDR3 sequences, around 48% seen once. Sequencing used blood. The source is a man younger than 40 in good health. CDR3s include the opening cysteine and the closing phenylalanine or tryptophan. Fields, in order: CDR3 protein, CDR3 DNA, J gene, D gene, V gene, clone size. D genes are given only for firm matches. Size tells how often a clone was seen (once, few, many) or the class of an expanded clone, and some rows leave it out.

cdr3_aa: CNAIPPWVYGPLNSPLHF
cdr3_nt: TGCAATGCTATTCCCCCTTGGGTGTATGGGCCACTTAATTCACCCCTCCACTTT
j_call: TRBJ1-6
d_call: .
v_call: TRBV20-1
clone_size: .

cdr3_aa: CASSPVGSGTLPSGANVLTF
cdr3_nt: TGTGCCAGCAGCCCTGTCGGAAGCGGGACTTTACCGTCTGGGGCCAACGTCCTGACTTTC
j_call: TRBJ2-6
d_call: TRBD2
v_call: TRBV27
clone_size: .

cdr3_aa: CASSRTEIYSYEQYF
cdr3_nt: TGTGCCAGCAGCCGGACAGAAATTTACTCCTACGAGCAGTACTTC
j_call: TRBJ2-7
d_call: .
v_call: TRBV7-9
clone_size: .

cdr3_aa: CASSLERGNEQFF
cdr3_nt: TGTGCCAGCAGCTTAGAACGGGGCAATGAGCAGTTCTTC
j_call: TRBJ2-1
d_call: .
v_call: TRBV7-2
clone_size: many

cdr3_aa: CATSIKTGIKNYGYTF
cdr3_nt: TGTGCCACCAGTATTAAGACGGGAATAAAAAACTATGGCTACACCTTC
j_call: TRBJ1-2
d_call: .
v_call: TRBV15
clone_size: few

cdr3_aa: CASSVGTGGGDTQYF
cdr3_nt: TGCGCCAGCAGCGTTGGGACAGGGGGCGGTGATACGCAGTATTTT
j_call: TRBJ2-3
d_call: TRBD1
v_call: TRBV5-1
clone_size: few

cdr3_aa: CASNPRDRGPHEQYF
cdr3_nt: TGTGCCAGCAACCCCCGGGACAGGGGTCCCCACGAGCAGTACTTC
j_call: TRBJ2-7
d_call: TRBD1
v_call: TRBV5-8
clone_size: .

cdr3_aa: CASQSTGAHSYEQYF
cdr3_nt: TGTGCCTCTCAATCGACAGGGGCCCACTCCTACGAGCAGTACTTC
j_call: TRBJ2-7
d_call: TRBD1
v_call: TRBV28
clone_size: .

cdr3_aa: CASSFGQGNNYGYTF
cdr3_nt: TGTGCCAGCAGCTTCGGGCAGGGGAATAACTATGGCTACACCTTC
j_call: TRBJ1-2
d_call: .
v_call: TRBV7-9
clone_size: .

cdr3_aa: CASRTPGGGGHGYTF
cdr3_nt: TGTGCCAGCAGAACCCCCGGCGGGGGAGGTCATGGCTACACCTTC
j_call: TRBJ1-2
d_call: .
v_call: TRBV28
clone_size: few

cdr3_aa: CSVLHSGSNEQFF
cdr3_nt: TGCAGCGTTCTCCATAGCGGGAGTAATGAGCAGTTCTTC
j_call: TRBJ2-1
d_call: TRBD2
v_call: TRBV29-1
clone_size: .

cdr3_aa: CASCFVGGSEQYF
cdr3_nt: TGTGCCAGCTGTTTTGTGGGTGGCTCCGAGCAGTACTTC
j_call: TRBJ2-7
d_call: .
v_call: TRBV12-3/TRBV12-4
clone_size: .

cdr3_aa: CSAREGLAVGSSYEQYF
cdr3_nt: TGCAGTGCTAGAGAGGGGCTAGCGGTGGGTAGCTCCTACGAGCAGTACTTC
j_call: TRBJ2-7
d_call: TRBD2
v_call: TRBV20-1
clone_size: .

cdr3_aa: CASSPPNLGGGEQYF
cdr3_nt: TGTGCCAGCAGCCCCCCTAATCTGGGGGGAGGCGAGCAGTACTTC
j_call: TRBJ2-7
d_call: .
v_call: TRBV28
clone_size: few

cdr3_aa: CSASGDRERIQAFF
cdr3_nt: TGCAGTGCTAGTGGGGACAGGGAGAGAATCCAAGCTTTCTTT
j_call: TRBJ1-1
d_call: TRBD1
v_call: TRBV20-1
clone_size: many

cdr3_aa: CSAREASGSSSYEQYF
cdr3_nt: TGCAGTGCTAGAGAAGCAAGCGGGTCAAGCTCCTACGAGCAGTACTTC
j_call: TRBJ2-7
d_call: .
v_call: TRBV20-1
clone_size: few

cdr3_aa: CASSTGSLYEQYF
cdr3_nt: TGTGCCAGCAGCACAGGGAGTCTCTACGAGCAGTACTTC
j_call: TRBJ2-7
d_call: .
v_call: TRBV12-3/TRBV12-4
clone_size: .

cdr3_aa: CASSTNSYEQYF
cdr3_nt: TGCGCCAGCAGCACAAACTCCTACGAGCAGTACTTC
j_call: TRBJ2-7
d_call: .
v_call: TRBV5-1
clone_size: few

cdr3_aa: CASSQDVSLGTYEQYF
cdr3_nt: TGTGCCAGCAGCCAAGATGTAAGTCTTGGGACCTACGAGCAGTACTTC
j_call: TRBJ2-7
d_call: .
v_call: TRBV14
clone_size: .

cdr3_aa: CATSDPRTGTENYGYTF
cdr3_nt: TGTGCCACCAGTGACCCCCGGACAGGGACGGAAAACTATGGCTACACCTTC
j_call: TRBJ1-2
d_call: TRBD1
v_call: TRBV24-1
clone_size: .

cdr3_aa: CASSVERGQPQHF
cdr3_nt: TGTGCCAGCAGCGTAGAAAGGGGTCAGCCCCAGCATTTT
j_call: TRBJ1-5
d_call: .
v_call: TRBV7-9
clone_size: .

cdr3_aa: CASSQDSGPNYGYTF
cdr3_nt: TGCGCCAGCAGCCAAGACTCGGGCCCTAACTATGGCTACACCTTC
j_call: TRBJ1-2
d_call: .
v_call: TRBV4-3
clone_size: .

cdr3_aa: CASSQPMGTDTDTQYF
cdr3_nt: TGCGCCAGCAGCCAACCCATGGGGACGGACACAGATACGCAGTATTTT
j_call: TRBJ2-3
d_call: .
v_call: TRBV4-1
clone_size: few

cdr3_aa: CSYTGGVANEKLFF
cdr3_nt: TGCAGTTACACAGGGGGCGTAGCTAATGAAAAACTGTTTTTT
j_call: TRBJ1-4
d_call: TRBD1
v_call: TRBV20-1
clone_size: .

cdr3_aa: CSARQKVQPQHF
cdr3_nt: TGCAGTGCTAGACAGAAGGTTCAGCCCCAGCATTTT
j_call: TRBJ1-5
d_call: .
v_call: TRBV20-1
clone_size: few

cdr3_aa: CASSDRGRGELFF
cdr3_nt: TGTGCCAGCAGCGACAGGGGGCGAGGGGAGCTGTTTTTT
j_call: TRBJ2-2
d_call: TRBD1
v_call: TRBV7-9
clone_size: few

cdr3_aa: CASSLAPTGGEETQYF
cdr3_nt: TGCGCCAGCAGCTTGGCCCCGACAGGAGGAGAAGAGACCCAGTACTTC
j_call: TRBJ2-5
d_call: .
v_call: TRBV5-1
clone_size: few

cdr3_aa: CATEQGRIDTQYF
cdr3_nt: TGTGCCACCGAACAGGGGCGGATAGATACGCAGTATTTT
j_call: TRBJ2-3
d_call: TRBD1
v_call: TRBV15
clone_size: .

cdr3_aa: CASSAALGGTYEQYF
cdr3_nt: TGTGCCAGCAGTGCTGCCCTTGGTGGAACCTACGAGCAGTACTTC
j_call: TRBJ2-7
d_call: .
v_call: TRBV6-1
clone_size: many

cdr3_aa: CAISLGPSSPLHF
cdr3_nt: TGTGCCATCAGCCTGGGTCCCAGCAGTCCCCTCCACTTT
j_call: TRBJ1-6
d_call: .
v_call: TRBV10-3
clone_size: once

cdr3_aa: CASSLGRTSDGDEQFF
cdr3_nt: TGTGCCAGCAGCTTGGGCCGGACTAGCGACGGCGATGAGCAGTTCTTC
j_call: TRBJ2-1
d_call: TRBD2
v_call: TRBV5-8
clone_size: .

cdr3_aa: CSARDPTNEKLFF
cdr3_nt: TGCAGTGCTAGAGATCCAACTAATGAAAAACTGTTTTTT
j_call: TRBJ1-4
d_call: .
v_call: TRBV20-1
clone_size: few

cdr3_aa: CASSSRPQGADTGELFF
cdr3_nt: TGTGCCAGCAGTTCCCGCCCACAGGGGGCTGACACCGGGGAGCTGTTTTTT
j_call: TRBJ2-2
d_call: TRBD1
v_call: TRBV6-7
clone_size: .

cdr3_aa: CASSQEGTGEYGYTF
cdr3_nt: TGCGCCAGCAGCCAGGAAGGGACAGGGGAATATGGCTACACCTTC
j_call: TRBJ1-2
d_call: TRBD1
v_call: TRBV4-3
clone_size: few

cdr3_aa: CATSDSQQGYNEQFF
cdr3_nt: TGTGCCACCAGTGATTCCCAACAGGGCTACAATGAGCAGTTCTTC
j_call: TRBJ2-1
d_call: .
v_call: TRBV24-1
clone_size: .

cdr3_aa: CASSPQRDTEKLFF
cdr3_nt: TGTGCCAGCTCACCACAGAGGGATACGGAAAAACTGTTTTTT
j_call: TRBJ1-4
d_call: .
v_call: TRBV18
clone_size: .

cdr3_aa: CASSQGGRYF
cdr3_nt: TGTGCCAGCAGCCAGGGCGGTCGGTACTTC
j_call: TRBJ2-5
d_call: .
v_call: TRBV3-1
clone_size: .

cdr3_aa: CASSLAEQLVNYGYTF
cdr3_nt: TGTGCCAGCAGCTTGGCAGAACAGCTTGTTAACTATGGCTACACCTTC
j_call: TRBJ1-2
d_call: .
v_call: TRBV7-9
clone_size: .

cdr3_aa: CASSYDSYEQYF
cdr3_nt: TGTGCCAGCAGTTACGACAGCTACGAGCAGTACTTC
j_call: TRBJ2-7
d_call: .
v_call: TRBV6-5
clone_size: many

cdr3_aa: CSVDAGQGAYEQYF
cdr3_nt: TGCAGCGTTGATGCGGGACAGGGGGCTTACGAGCAGTACTTC
j_call: TRBJ2-7
d_call: TRBD1
v_call: TRBV29-1
clone_size: .

cdr3_aa: CASSQVRQGSPLHF
cdr3_nt: TGTGCCAGCAGCCAAGTTCGTCAGGGTTCACCCCTCCACTTT
j_call: TRBJ1-6
d_call: .
v_call: TRBV3-1
clone_size: few

cdr3_aa: CASRLDPITEAFF
cdr3_nt: TGCGCCAGCAGATTGGACCCCATCACTGAAGCTTTCTTT
j_call: TRBJ1-1
d_call: .
v_call: TRBV5-1
clone_size: .

cdr3_aa: CASSQPGIQETQYF
cdr3_nt: TGCGCCAGCAGCCAACCCGGGATCCAAGAGACCCAGTACTTC
j_call: TRBJ2-5
d_call: .
v_call: TRBV4-1
clone_size: .

cdr3_aa: CASSLAERATNEKLFF
cdr3_nt: TGTGCCAGCAGCTTAGCGGAGAGAGCAACTAATGAAAAACTGTTTTTT
j_call: TRBJ1-4
d_call: .
v_call: TRBV7-2
clone_size: .

cdr3_aa: CASSESRQGVRSLGYTF
cdr3_nt: TGTGCCAGCAGTGAAAGTCGACAGGGTGTTCGTTCCCTTGGCTACACCTTC
j_call: TRBJ1-2
d_call: TRBD1
v_call: TRBV25-1
clone_size: .

cdr3_aa: CASRDRGEYGYTF
cdr3_nt: TGTGCCAGCAGGGACAGGGGAGAATATGGCTACACCTTC
j_call: TRBJ1-2
d_call: TRBD1
v_call: TRBV6-5
clone_size: .

cdr3_aa: CASTLHGDRGDTQYF
cdr3_nt: TGTGCCAGTACCCTTCATGGGGACCGCGGCGATACGCAGTATTTT
j_call: TRBJ2-3
d_call: .
v_call: TRBV6-1
clone_size: .

cdr3_aa: CASSQDTLGADEQYF
cdr3_nt: TGCGCCAGCAGCCAGGATACTTTAGGTGCCGACGAGCAGTACTTC
j_call: TRBJ2-7
d_call: .
v_call: TRBV4-1
clone_size: .

cdr3_aa: CASSPPTSGGLKTQYF
cdr3_nt: TGTGCCAGCAGCCCCCCCACTAGCGGGGGTTTGAAGACCCAGTACTTC
j_call: TRBJ2-5
d_call: TRBD2
v_call: TRBV13
clone_size: few

cdr3_aa: CASSAETSGGRPYF
cdr3_nt: TGTGCCAGCAGCGCCGAGACTAGCGGGGGACGTCCGTACTTC
j_call: TRBJ2-5
d_call: TRBD2
v_call: TRBV7-2
clone_size: .

cdr3_aa: CASSYGGAADSNQPQHF
cdr3_nt: TGTGCCAGCAGTTACGGTGGGGCGGCGGATAGCAATCAGCCCCAGCATTTT
j_call: TRBJ1-5
d_call: .
v_call: TRBV6-2/TRBV6-3
clone_size: .

cdr3_aa: CAWSVWGQGASYEQYF
cdr3_nt: TGTGCCTGGAGTGTATGGGGACAGGGGGCGTCGTACGAGCAGTACTTC
j_call: TRBJ2-7
d_call: TRBD1
v_call: TRBV30
clone_size: once

cdr3_aa: CASSPQLGGASYGYTF
cdr3_nt: TGTGCCAGCAGTCCCCAATTGGGGGGGGCCTCCTATGGCTACACCTTC
j_call: TRBJ1-2
d_call: .
v_call: TRBV28
clone_size: few